A selection of T cell receptor beta chains follows, all from one sample in a study of shared clonotypes between healthy human individuals. Some clones are missing from TCRdb's copy, which holds only in-frame ones; the method was immunoSEQ multiplex PCR. Of around 1.5 million clones in the sample, nearly 99% were seen once. Sequenced material: naive CD4+ T cells sorted from blood. These receptors originate from a man aged 30 to 39 in good health. Each CDR3 is given with its conserved first and last residue. Each record gives: clone size, J gene, D gene, V gene, CDR3 DNA, CDR3 protein. The D gene is left open where the match is weak. A clone size is listed for some rows: how often the clone was seen (once, few, many), or a class if it is expanded.

>NA|TRBJ1-1|NA|TRBV18
TGTGCCAGCTCACGGCCAGGGATGGGCACTGAAGCTTTCTTT
CASSRPGMGTEAFF
>NA|TRBJ1-1|NA|TRBV18
TGTGCCAGCTCGCGCGGGGGATACACTGAAGCTTTCTTT
CASSRGGYTEAFF
>once|TRBJ2-7|TRBD2|TRBV11-2
TGTGCCAGCAGCTTAGGTAGCGGGCCTCCCCCCTACGAGCAGTACTTC
CASSLGSGPPPYEQYF
>NA|TRBJ1-5|NA|TRBV18
TGTGCCAGCTCACCACCTCGTCGCGGGAAGAATCAGCCCCAGCATTTT
CASSPPRRGKNQPQHF
>NA|TRBJ2-7|TRBD2|TRBV5-4
TGTGCCAGCAGCTTGGGCGGCGGGAGGCACTACGAGCAGTACTTC
CASSLGGGRHYEQYF
>NA|TRBJ2-5|NA|TRBV6-1
TGTGCCAGCCAACGTGACTCGGAGACCCAGTACTTC
CASQRDSETQYF
>NA|TRBJ1-2|TRBD1|TRBV28
TGTGCCAGCATCCCAACAGGGGATTCTAACTATGGCTACACCTTC
CASIPTGDSNYGYTF
>NA|TRBJ2-1|TRBD1|TRBV5-4
TGTGCCAGCAGCTCCCACAGGGGACACCCCTCCTACAATGAGCAGTTCTTC
CASSSHRGHPSYNEQFF
>NA|TRBJ2-7|TRBD2|TRBV6-6
TGTGCCAGCATCAGCGGGAGCTACGAGCAGTACTTC
CASISGSYEQYF
>NA|TRBJ2-2|NA|TRBV5-1
TGCGCCAGCAGCTTGGATACCAATGTTCCCGGGGAGCTGTTTTTT
CASSLDTNVPGELFF
>NA|TRBJ2-3|TRBD2|TRBV13
TGTGCCAGCAGCTTTGAGCGGGAGGATAACACAGATACGCAGTATTTT
CASSFEREDNTDTQYF
>NA|TRBJ2-5|TRBD1|TRBV7-8
TGTGCCAGCAGAATAGACAGGGCGAGGGAGACCCAGTACTTC
CASRIDRARETQYF
>NA|TRBJ1-1|NA|TRBV19
TGTGCCAGTAGTATAGGGCAGAACACTGAAGCTTTCTTT
CASSIGQNTEAFF
>NA|TRBJ2-3|NA|TRBV5-8
TGTGCCAGCAGGGGCCTTACTAGCACAGATACGCAGTATTTT
CASRGLTSTDTQYF
>NA|TRBJ2-7|NA|TRBV15
TGTGCCACCAGCAGAGGACCGGGTCTGACCTACGAGCAGTACTTC
CATSRGPGLTYEQYF
>NA|TRBJ2-3|NA|TRBV7-2
TGTGCCAGCAGCCTATACACAGATACGCAGTATTTT
CASSLYTDTQYF
>NA|TRBJ2-7|NA|TRBV27
TGTGCCAGCCCCCTGAAAGGGTGGAGCGAGCAGTACTTC
CASPLKGWSEQYF
>NA|TRBJ1-5|TRBD1|TRBV4-1
TGCGCCAGCAGCCAGCCGGGACAGGGCCCCAATCAGCCCCAGCATTTT
CASSQPGQGPNQPQHF